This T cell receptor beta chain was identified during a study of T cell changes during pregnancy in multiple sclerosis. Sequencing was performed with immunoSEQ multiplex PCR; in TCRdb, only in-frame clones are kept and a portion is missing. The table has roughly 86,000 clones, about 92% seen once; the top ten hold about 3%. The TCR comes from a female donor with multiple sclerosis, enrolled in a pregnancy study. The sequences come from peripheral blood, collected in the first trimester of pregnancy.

The CDR3 bases are TGTGCCAGCAGCGTAGCGGGAGACATGGGAGAGACCCAGTACTTC. Translated, it gives CASSVAGDMGETQYF. This rearrangement joins TRBV9 to TRBJ2-5; possible D gene TRBD2, 6 bases. Germline values: CDR1 SGDLS, CDR2 YYNGEE. The V end was cut by 0 bases, the J end by 4 bases, with 13 bases between. The CDR3 contains 15 residues.